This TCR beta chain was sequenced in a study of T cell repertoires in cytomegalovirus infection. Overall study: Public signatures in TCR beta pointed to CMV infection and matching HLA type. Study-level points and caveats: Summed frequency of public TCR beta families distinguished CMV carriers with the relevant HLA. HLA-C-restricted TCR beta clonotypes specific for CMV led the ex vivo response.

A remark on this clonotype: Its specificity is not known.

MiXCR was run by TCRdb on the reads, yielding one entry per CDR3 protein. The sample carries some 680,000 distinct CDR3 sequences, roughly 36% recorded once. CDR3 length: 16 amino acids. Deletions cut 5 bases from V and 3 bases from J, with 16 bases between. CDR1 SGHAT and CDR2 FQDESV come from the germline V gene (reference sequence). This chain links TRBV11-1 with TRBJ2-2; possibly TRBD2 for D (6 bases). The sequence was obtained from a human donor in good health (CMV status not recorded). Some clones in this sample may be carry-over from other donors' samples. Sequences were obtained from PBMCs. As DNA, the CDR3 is TGTGCCAGCAGCCCGGCGGGCGGGATCCACACCGGGGAGCTGTTTTTT. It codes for CASSPAGGIHTGELFF.